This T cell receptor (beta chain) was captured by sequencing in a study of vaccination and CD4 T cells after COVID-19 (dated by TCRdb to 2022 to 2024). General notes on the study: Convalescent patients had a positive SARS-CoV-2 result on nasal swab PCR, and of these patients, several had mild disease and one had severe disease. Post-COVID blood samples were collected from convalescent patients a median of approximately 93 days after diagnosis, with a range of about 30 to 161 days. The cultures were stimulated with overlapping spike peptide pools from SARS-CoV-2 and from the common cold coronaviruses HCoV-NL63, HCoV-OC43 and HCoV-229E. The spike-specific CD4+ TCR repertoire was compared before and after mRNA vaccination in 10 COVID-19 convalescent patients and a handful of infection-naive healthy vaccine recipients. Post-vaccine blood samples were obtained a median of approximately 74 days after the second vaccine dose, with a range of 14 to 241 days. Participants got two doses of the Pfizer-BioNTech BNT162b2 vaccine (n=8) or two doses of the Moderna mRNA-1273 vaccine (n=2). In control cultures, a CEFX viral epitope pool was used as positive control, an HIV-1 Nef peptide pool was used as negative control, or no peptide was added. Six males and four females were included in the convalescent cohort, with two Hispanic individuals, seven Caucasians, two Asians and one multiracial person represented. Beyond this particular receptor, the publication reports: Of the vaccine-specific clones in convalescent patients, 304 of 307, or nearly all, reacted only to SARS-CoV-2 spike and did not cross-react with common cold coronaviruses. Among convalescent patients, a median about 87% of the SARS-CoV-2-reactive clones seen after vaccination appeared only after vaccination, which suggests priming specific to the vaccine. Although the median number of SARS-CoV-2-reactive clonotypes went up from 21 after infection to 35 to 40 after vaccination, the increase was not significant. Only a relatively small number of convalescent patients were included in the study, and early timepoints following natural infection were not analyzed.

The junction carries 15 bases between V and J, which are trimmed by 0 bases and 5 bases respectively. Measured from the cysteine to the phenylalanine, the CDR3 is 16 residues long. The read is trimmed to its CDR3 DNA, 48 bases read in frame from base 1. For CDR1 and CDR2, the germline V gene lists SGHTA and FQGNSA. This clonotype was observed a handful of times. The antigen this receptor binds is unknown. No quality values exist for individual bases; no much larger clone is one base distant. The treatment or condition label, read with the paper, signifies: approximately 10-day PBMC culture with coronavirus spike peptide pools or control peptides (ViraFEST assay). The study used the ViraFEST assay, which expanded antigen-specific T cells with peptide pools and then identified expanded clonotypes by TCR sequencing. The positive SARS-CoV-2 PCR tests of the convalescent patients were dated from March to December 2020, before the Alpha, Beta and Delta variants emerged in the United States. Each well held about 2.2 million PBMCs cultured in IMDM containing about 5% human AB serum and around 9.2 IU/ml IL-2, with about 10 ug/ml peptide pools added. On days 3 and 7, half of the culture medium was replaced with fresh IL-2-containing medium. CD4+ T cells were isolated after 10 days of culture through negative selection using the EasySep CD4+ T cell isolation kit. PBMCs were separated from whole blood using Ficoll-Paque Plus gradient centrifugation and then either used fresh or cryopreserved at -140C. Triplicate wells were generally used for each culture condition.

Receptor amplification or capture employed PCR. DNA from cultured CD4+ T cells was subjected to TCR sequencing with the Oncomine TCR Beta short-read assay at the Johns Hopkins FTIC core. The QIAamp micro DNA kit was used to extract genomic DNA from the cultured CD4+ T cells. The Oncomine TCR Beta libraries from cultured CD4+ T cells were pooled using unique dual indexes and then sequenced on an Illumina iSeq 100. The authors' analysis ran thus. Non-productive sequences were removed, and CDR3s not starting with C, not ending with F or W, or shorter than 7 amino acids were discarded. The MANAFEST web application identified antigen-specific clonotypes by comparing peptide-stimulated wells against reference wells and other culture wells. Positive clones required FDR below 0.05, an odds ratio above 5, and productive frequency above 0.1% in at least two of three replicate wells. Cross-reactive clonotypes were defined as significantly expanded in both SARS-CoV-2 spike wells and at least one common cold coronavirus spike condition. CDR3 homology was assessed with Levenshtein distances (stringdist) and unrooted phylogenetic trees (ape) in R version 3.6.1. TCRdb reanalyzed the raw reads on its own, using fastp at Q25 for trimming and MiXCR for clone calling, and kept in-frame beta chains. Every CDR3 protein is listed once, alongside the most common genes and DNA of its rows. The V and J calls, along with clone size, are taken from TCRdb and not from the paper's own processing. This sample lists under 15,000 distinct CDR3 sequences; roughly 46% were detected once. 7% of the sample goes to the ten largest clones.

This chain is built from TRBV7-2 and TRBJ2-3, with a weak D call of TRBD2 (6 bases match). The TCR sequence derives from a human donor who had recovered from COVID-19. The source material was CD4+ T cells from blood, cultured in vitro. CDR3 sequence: CASSLAGRGVGDTQYF. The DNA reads TGTGCCAGCAGCTTAGCCGGGCGCGGGGTGGGAGATACGCAGTATTTT.